This T cell receptor beta chain originates from a study of naive and memory T cell subsets. Study results and limitations: In naive cells, over 95% of TCR sequences were seen only once. Clonotypes here are unpaired alpha or beta chain sequences. In CD4 and CD8 cells, diversity dropped from naive through EMRA. Expression changes during T cell differentiation may affect RNA-based TCR counts. Possibly reflecting memory cells re-expressing CD45RA, a few larger clonotypes occurred in naive repertoires, especially CD8.

The beta constant-region primer was an equimolar mix of two oligonucleotides covering TRBC1 and TRBC2. The ligated cDNA underwent four PCR rounds using SP2 and nested alpha and beta constant-region primers. TCRdb reanalysed the UMI-ligation and nested PCR reads using MiXCR and keeps one entry per CDR3 protein. The data contain 150,000 or so distinct CDR3 sequences, roughly 22% of them singletons. The CDR3 extends over 12 amino acids. Germline assignment: CDR1 GTSNPN and CDR2 SVGIG (reference sequence). Trimming stripped 3 bases from V and 7 bases from J, with 10 bases between. At least ten counts were recorded for this clonotype. Its target is unknown.

The TCR comes from a human donor in good health. The genes are TRBV30 and TRBJ2-1; D perhaps matches TRBD2 (6 bases). Sequencing was carried out using naive CD4+ T cells from blood. As DNA, the CDR3 is TGTGCCTGGAGGACTAGAAAGAATGAGCAGTTCTTC. This translates into CAWRTRKNEQFF.